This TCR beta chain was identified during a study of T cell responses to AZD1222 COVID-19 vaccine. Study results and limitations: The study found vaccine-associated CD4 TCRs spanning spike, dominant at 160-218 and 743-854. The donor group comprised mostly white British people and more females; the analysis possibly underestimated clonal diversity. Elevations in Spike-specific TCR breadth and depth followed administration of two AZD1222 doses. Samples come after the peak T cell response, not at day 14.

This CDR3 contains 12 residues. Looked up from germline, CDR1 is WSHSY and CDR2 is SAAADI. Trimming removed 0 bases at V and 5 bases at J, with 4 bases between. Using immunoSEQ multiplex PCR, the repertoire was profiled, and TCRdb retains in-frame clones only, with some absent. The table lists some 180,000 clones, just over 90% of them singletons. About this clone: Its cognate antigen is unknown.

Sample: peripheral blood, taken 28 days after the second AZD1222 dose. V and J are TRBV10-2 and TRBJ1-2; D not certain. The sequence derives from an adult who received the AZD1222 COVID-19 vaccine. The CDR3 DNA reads TGCGCCAGCAGTGAGTCCCCTTATGGCTACACCTTC. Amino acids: CASSESPYGYTF.